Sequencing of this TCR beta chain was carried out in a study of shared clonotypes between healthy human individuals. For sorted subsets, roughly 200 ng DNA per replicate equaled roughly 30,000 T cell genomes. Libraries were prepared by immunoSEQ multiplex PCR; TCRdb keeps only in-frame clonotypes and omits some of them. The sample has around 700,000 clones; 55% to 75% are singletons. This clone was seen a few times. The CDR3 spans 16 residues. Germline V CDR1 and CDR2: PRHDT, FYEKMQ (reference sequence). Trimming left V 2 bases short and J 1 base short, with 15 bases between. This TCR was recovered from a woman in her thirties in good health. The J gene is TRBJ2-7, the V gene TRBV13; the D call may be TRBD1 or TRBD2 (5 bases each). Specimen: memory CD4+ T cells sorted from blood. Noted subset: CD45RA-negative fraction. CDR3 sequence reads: CASSLIGTARSYEQYF. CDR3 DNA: TGTGCCAGCAGCTTAATAGGGACCGCTCGATCCTACGAGCAGTACTTC.